Listed below are T cell receptor beta chains from one sample, sequenced in a study of blood T cell repertoires in COVID-19. Profiling relied on immunoSEQ multiplex PCR, and the TCRdb table lists in-frame clones only, not all of them. The sample holds roughly 310,000 clones, almost 90% seen once. Material for sequencing was peripheral blood. These TCRs come from a woman between 25 and 40 years old with COVID-19, enrolled during active disease. Each CDR3 is given with its conserved first and last residue. A D gene is named only where the DNA matches it firmly. The size of a clone is reported for some rows only, either as once, few or many, or as a class for expanded clones.

clone_size: few
v_call: TRBV27
d_call: NA
j_call: TRBJ2-1
cdr3_aa: CALDERLYNEQFF
cdr3_nt: TGTGCCCTAGATGAGCGCCTTTACAATGAGCAGTTCTTC

clone_size: NA
v_call: TRBV27
d_call: TRBD2
j_call: TRBJ2-7
cdr3_aa: CASSSLAGVENEQYF
cdr3_nt: TGTGCCAGCAGTTCCCTAGCGGGAGTCGAAAACGAGCAGTACTTC

clone_size: NA
v_call: TRBV19
d_call: TRBD2
j_call: TRBJ2-1
cdr3_aa: CASTRLLAGFDNEQFF
cdr3_nt: TGTGCCAGTACCAGATTACTAGCGGGATTCGACAATGAGCAGTTCTTC

clone_size: NA
v_call: TRBV29-1
d_call: TRBD2
j_call: TRBJ2-1
cdr3_aa: CSVVKREIPNEQFF
cdr3_nt: TGCAGCGTTGTGAAGCGGGAGATCCCCAATGAGCAGTTCTTC

clone_size: NA
v_call: TRBV5-1
d_call: TRBD1
j_call: TRBJ1-1
cdr3_aa: CASRPNRGGNTEAFF
cdr3_nt: TGCGCCAGCAGACCTAACAGGGGCGGGAACACTGAAGCTTTCTTT

clone_size: NA
v_call: TRBV19
d_call: TRBD1
j_call: TRBJ2-7
cdr3_aa: CATTGQGESSYGQYF
cdr3_nt: TGTGCCACCACCGGACAGGGGGAAAGCTCCTACGGGCAGTACTTC

clone_size: NA
v_call: TRBV10-2
d_call: TRBD2
j_call: TRBJ2-3
cdr3_aa: CASSGTSASTDTQYF
cdr3_nt: TGCGCCAGCAGTGGGACTAGCGCCAGCACAGATACGCAGTATTTT

clone_size: NA
v_call: TRBV19
d_call: NA
j_call: TRBJ1-3
cdr3_aa: CASSLQISGNTIYF
cdr3_nt: TGTGCCAGTAGTTTACAGATCTCTGGAAACACCATATATTTT

clone_size: NA
v_call: TRBV14
d_call: NA
j_call: TRBJ2-1
cdr3_aa: CASSQWTGGDEQFF
cdr3_nt: TGTGCCAGCAGCCAGTGGACAGGCGGGGATGAGCAGTTCTTC

clone_size: NA
v_call: TRBV7-9
d_call: TRBD2
j_call: TRBJ2-2
cdr3_aa: CASSPSAGANTGELFF
cdr3_nt: TGTGCCAGCAGCCCCTCAGCGGGGGCCAACACCGGGGAGCTGTTTTTT

clone_size: once
v_call: TRBV3-1/TRBV3-2
d_call: TRBD2
j_call: TRBJ2-3
cdr3_aa: CASSQFPLAGVGDTQYF
cdr3_nt: TGTGCCAGCAGCCAATTCCCCCTAGCGGGAGTAGGGGATACGCAGTATTTT

clone_size: few
v_call: TRBV5-1
d_call: NA
j_call: TRBJ1-4
cdr3_aa: CASSAQANEKLFF
cdr3_nt: TGCGCCAGCAGCGCCCAGGCTAATGAAAAACTGTTTTTT